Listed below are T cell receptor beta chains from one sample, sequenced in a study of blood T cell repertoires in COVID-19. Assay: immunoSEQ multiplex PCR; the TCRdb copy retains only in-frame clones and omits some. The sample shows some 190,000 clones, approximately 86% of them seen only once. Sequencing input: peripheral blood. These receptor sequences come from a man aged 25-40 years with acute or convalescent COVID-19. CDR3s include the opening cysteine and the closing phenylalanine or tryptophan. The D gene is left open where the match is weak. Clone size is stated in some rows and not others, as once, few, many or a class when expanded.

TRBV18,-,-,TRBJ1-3,CASSPTGYSGNTIYF,TGTGCCAGCTCACCGACAGGTTACTCTGGAAACACCATATATTTT
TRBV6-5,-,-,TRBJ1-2,CASSPTGTAYGYTF,TGTGCCAGCAGCCCCACAGGGACCGCCTATGGCTACACCTTC
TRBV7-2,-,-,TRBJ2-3,CASSPGGLSTDTQYF,TGTGCCAGCAGCCCCGGGGGGCTGAGCACAGATACGCAGTATTTT
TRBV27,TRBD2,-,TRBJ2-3,CASSFDWAGVIADTQYF,TGTGCCAGCAGCTTCGACTGGGCGGGAGTAATCGCAGATACGCAGTATTTT
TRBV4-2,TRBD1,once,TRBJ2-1,CASSQPLRATGGKNEQFF,TGTGCCAGCAGCCAGCCCTTGCGCGCAACAGGGGGGAAAAATGAGCAGTTCTTC
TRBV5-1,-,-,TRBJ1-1,CASRGEGGTEAFF,TGCGCCAGCAGGGGTGAGGGAGGGACTGAAGCTTTCTTT
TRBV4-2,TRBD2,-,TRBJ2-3,CASSQEILAGADTQYF,TGTGCCAGCAGCCAAGAAATACTAGCGGGGGCAGATACGCAGTATTTT
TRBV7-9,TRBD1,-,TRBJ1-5,CASSRQGDQPQHF,TGTGCCAGCAGCAGGCAGGGGGATCAGCCCCAGCATTTT
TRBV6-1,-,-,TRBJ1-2,CASSGGRGLSAYGYTF,TGTGCCAGCAGTGGGGGGAGGGGACTTTCCGCTTATGGCTACACCTTC
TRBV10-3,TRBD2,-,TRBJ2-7,CAISATSGPPSEQYF,TGTGCCATCAGTGCAACTAGCGGGCCCCCTTCCGAGCAGTACTTC
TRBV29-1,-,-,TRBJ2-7,CSVEGGETGPYEQYF,TGCAGCGTTGAAGGGGGAGAGACAGGTCCCTACGAGCAGTACTTC
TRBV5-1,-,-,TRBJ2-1,CASSLPRNNEQFF,TGCGCCAGCAGCTTACCGAGAAACAATGAGCAGTTCTTC
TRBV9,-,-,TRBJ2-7,CASSGRRDSYYEQYF,TGTGCCAGCAGCGGTCGCCGGGACTCCTACTACGAGCAGTACTTC
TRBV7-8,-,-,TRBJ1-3,CASSLDNVSGNTIYF,TGTGCCAGCAGCTTGGACAACGTCTCTGGAAACACCATATATTTT
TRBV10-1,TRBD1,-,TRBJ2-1,CASSERDSSTDNEQFF,TGCGCCAGCAGTGAGAGGGACAGTTCTACCGACAATGAGCAGTTCTTC
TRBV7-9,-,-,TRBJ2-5,CASSLVSSPQETQYF,TGTGCCAGCAGCTTAGTCTCTAGCCCCCAAGAGACCCAGTACTTC
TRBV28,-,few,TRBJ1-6,CASSSRQTLHF,TGTGCCAGCAGTTCAAGACAGACCCTCCACTTT
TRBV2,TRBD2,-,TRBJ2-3,CASSGGGGSLADTQYF,TGTGCCAGCAGTGGCGGGGGGGGTTCCCTGGCAGATACGCAGTATTTT
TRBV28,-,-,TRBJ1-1,CASSDQGFTEAFF,TGTGCCAGCAGTGACCAGGGATTCACTGAAGCTTTCTTT
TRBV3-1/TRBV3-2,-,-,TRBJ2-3,CASSQASDTQYF,TGTGCCAGCAGCCAAGCTTCGGATACGCAGTATTTT
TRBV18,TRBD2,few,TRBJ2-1,CASSTLAGRSYNEQFF,TGTGCCAGCTCAACGCTAGCGGGAAGGAGCTACAATGAGCAGTTCTTC
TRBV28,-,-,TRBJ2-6,CASRPRQVSSSGANVLTF,TGTGCCAGCAGACCGAGACAGGTCTCGAGCTCTGGGGCCAACGTCCTGACTTTC
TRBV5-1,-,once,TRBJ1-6,CASSRGTVDSPLHF,TGCGCCAGCAGCCGCGGGACGGTGGATTCACCCCTCCACTTT
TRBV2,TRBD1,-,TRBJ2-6,CASSENRGIPGANVLTF,TGTGCCAGCAGTGAGAACAGGGGGATTCCTGGGGCCAACGTCCTGACTTTC
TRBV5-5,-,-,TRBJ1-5,CASSLVPGLEQPQHF,TGTGCCAGCAGCTTGGTTCCAGGCTTAGAACAGCCCCAGCATTTT
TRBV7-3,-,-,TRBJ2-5,CASSQGGIQETQYF,TGTGCCAGCAGCCAGGGGGGCATTCAAGAGACCCAGTACTTC
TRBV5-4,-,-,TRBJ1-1,CASSPGVSGGTEAFF,TGTGCCAGCAGCCCCGGGGTTTCGGGCGGGACTGAAGCTTTCTTT
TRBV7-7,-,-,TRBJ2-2,CASSLSPGANTGELFF,TGTGCTAGCAGCTTATCCCCGGGAGCTAACACCGGGGAGCTGTTTTTT
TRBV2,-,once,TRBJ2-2,CAEGGNTGELFF,TGTGCCGAAGGGGGTAACACCGGGGAGCTGTTTTTT
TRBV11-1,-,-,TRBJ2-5,CASSRRIDGDSKTQYF,TGTGCCAGCAGCCGGCGGATTGACGGGGACTCAAAGACCCAGTACTTC
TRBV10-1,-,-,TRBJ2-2,CASSGDRTGELFF,TGCGCCAGCAGCGGTGACAGGACCGGGGAGCTGTTTTTT
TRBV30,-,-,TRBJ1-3,CAWILDSGNTIYF,TGTGCCTGGATACTAGACTCTGGAAACACCATATATTTT
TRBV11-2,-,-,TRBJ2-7,CASSLEIGDYEQYF,TGTGCCAGCAGCTTAGAAATAGGAGATTACGAGCAGTACTTC
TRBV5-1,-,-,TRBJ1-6,CASSLAGNNSPLHF,TGCGCCAGCAGCTTGGCCGGGAATAATTCACCCCTCCACTTT
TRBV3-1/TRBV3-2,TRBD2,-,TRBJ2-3,CASSQEFGGALGTQYF,TGTGCCAGCAGCCAAGAATTCGGGGGGGCTCTAGGTACGCAGTATTTT
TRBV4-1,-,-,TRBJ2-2,CASSQAMNTGELFF,TGCGCCAGCAGCCAAGCCATGAACACCGGGGAGCTGTTTTTT
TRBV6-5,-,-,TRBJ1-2,CASGPSGGNYGYTF,TGTGCCAGCGGCCCCTCGGGGGGGAACTATGGCTACACCTTC
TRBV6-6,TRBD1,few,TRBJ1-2,CASSLVWDRTFNYGYTF,TGTGCCAGCAGTCTTGTTTGGGACAGGACCTTTAACTATGGCTACACCTTC
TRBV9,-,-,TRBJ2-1,CASSALTGRINEQFF,TGTGCCAGCAGCGCCTTGACAGGGAGGATAAATGAGCAGTTCTTC
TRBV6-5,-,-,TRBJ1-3,CATRGFSLFGNTIYF,TGTGCCACCCGGGGTTTTAGCCTCTTTGGAAACACCATATATTTT
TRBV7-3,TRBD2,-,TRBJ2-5,CASSESSGVGETQYF,TGTGCCAGCAGCGAGTCTAGCGGGGTCGGGGAGACCCAGTACTTC
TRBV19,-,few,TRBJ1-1,CASTSPGGVRTEAFF,TGTGCCAGTACCTCTCCCGGGGGGGTTCGGACTGAAGCTTTCTTT
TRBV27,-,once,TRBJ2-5,CASSTNRDRETQYF,TGTGCCAGCAGTACGAACAGGGATCGAGAGACCCAGTACTTC
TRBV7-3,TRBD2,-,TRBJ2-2,CASSLNAPGGPGGELFF,TGTGCCAGCAGCTTAAACGCCCCGGGGGGGCCGGGCGGGGAGCTGTTTTTT
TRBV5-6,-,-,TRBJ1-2,CASSPNQGINGYTF,TGTGCCAGCAGCCCCAACCAGGGAATCAACGGCTACACCTTC
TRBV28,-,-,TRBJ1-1,CASSLTVPRGEAFF,TGTGCCAGCAGTTTAACGGTCCCCAGGGGTGAAGCTTTCTTT
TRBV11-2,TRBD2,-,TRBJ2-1,CASSLGTSGGNEQFF,TGTGCCAGCAGTCTAGGGACTAGCGGAGGGAATGAGCAGTTCTTC
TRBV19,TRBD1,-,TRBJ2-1,CASSIGGQARGNEQFF,TGTGCCAGTAGTATAGGAGGACAGGCCCGTGGGAATGAGCAGTTCTTC
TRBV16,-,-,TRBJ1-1,CASSQISGDAFF,TGTGCCAGCAGCCAGATCTCAGGGGACGCTTTCTTT
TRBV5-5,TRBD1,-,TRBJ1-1,CASSLDRGNTEAFF,TGTGCCAGCAGCCTGGACAGGGGGAACACTGAAGCTTTCTTT
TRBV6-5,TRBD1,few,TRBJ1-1,CASSLGQGTGEAFF,TGTGCCAGCAGCCTTGGACAGGGAACGGGTGAAGCTTTCTTT
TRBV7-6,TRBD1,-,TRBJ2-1,CASSLEDGTGGNEQFF,TGTGCCAGCAGCTTAGAGGATGGGACAGGGGGGAATGAGCAGTTCTTC
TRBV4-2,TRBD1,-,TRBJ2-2,CASSPTNDRATGELFF,TGTGCCAGCAGCCCGACCAACGACAGGGCTACCGGGGAGCTGTTTTTT
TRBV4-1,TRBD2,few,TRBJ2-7,CASSQWEGYEQYF,TGCGCCAGCAGCCAGTGGGAGGGCTACGAGCAGTACTTC